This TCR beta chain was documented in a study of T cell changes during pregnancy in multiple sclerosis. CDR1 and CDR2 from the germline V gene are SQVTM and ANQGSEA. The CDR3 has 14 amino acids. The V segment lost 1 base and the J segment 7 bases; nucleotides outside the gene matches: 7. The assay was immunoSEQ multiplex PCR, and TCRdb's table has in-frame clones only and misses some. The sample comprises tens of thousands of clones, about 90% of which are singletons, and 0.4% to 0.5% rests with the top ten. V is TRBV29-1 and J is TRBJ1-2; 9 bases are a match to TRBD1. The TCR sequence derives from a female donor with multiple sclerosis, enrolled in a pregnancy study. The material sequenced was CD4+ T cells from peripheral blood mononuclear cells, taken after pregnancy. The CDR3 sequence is CSVEVPGTGSGYTF. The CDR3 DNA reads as TGCAGCGTTGAAGTACCGGGGACAGGGAGTGGCTACACCTTC.